This TCR beta chain was retrieved from a study of T-cell memory formation after mild COVID-19. At the level of the study: TCR clusters mostly belonged to single donors.

Deletions cut 5 bases from V and 1 base from J, with 15 bases between. Per germline, CDR1 SQVTM and CDR2 ANQGSEA. The CDR3 has 15 amino acids. MiXCR was run by TCRdb on the 5' RACE reads, yielding one entry per CDR3 protein. The data contain about 350,000 distinct CDR3 sequences, approximately 14% of them singletons. Sequenced: PBMCs or a T cell subset sorted from them (not recorded which). This clonotype was sampled from a man between 18 and 35 years old who had mild COVID-19 (a few samples of this study predate the infection). Cell type and time point are not known. The V gene is TRBV29-1, the J gene TRBJ2-1; the D gene could be TRBD1 or TRBD2 (6 bases each). The CDR3 sequence: CSVFSGAISYNEQFF. CDR3 bases: TGCAGCGTTTTCTCGGGGGCAATATCCTACAATGAGCAGTTCTTC.